This TCR beta chain originates from a study of CD8+CD57+ T cells in acquired aplastic anemia. Study-wide context: An average of about 3.4 ug of DNA was obtained from sorted CD4+ and CD8+ cells.

Study-level findings and limits: Around 30 was the count of CD8+ CDR3 sequences that patients shared with controls.

TCR beta VDJ and CDR3 profiles were obtained from a genomic DNA template. TCRdb re-called the reads through MiXCR, storing one row per CDR3 protein. Of approximately 120,000 distinct CDR3 sequences listed, nearly 40% were seen once; the top ten hold over 2%. With 7 bases clipped from V and 3 bases from J, the junction kept 10 bases outside the gene matches. This CDR3 spans 16 amino acids. The germline V gene encodes CDR1 ENHRY and CDR2 SYGVKD. Patients picked for sequencing had shown CD8+CD57+ cell expansion detected by flow cytometry. Receipt of therapy had not occurred in any patient by the time of blood sampling. Concerning this clonotype: The antigen remains unidentified.

The sequenced sample consisted of sorted CD4+, CD8+, or CD8+CD57+ T cells (not recorded which) from PBMCs. The sequence derives from a human donor with aplastic anemia. The chain is built from TRBV10-3 and TRBJ2-2, with 8 bases matching TRBD2. This CDR3 reads CAIKEGLGGYTGELFF. Here the CDR3 DNA reads TGTGCCATCAAGGAGGGACTAGGCGGATACACCGGGGAGCTGTTTTTT.